These T cell receptor beta chains were read from a single sample in a study of early T cells in non-severe SARS-CoV-2 infection. MiXCR was run by TCRdb on the 5' RACE reads, yielding one entry per CDR3 protein. The repertoire holds approximately 77,000 distinct CDR3 sequences, with around 16% as singletons. Sequencing used whole blood. These receptors were collected from an adult who was a healthcare worker with PCR-confirmed SARS-CoV-2 infection or an uninfected control (not recorded which). The CDR3 runs from the conserved cysteine through the conserved F or W. The order of the fields is clone size, V gene, J gene, CDR3 length, D gene, CDR3 DNA, CDR3 protein. A D gene is named only where the DNA matches it firmly. Expanded clones get a size class; other rows say once, few or many, or leave the size out.

>few|TRBV7-3|TRBJ1-1|14|NA
TGTGCCAGCAGCTTAGTAGCTGGGTATACTGAAGCTTTCTTT
CASSLVAGYTEAFF
>many|TRBV18|TRBJ2-4|17|NA
TGTGCCAGCTCACCTCGCCGGGACGGAACAGGGCGAAACATTCAGTACTTC
CASSPRRDGTGRNIQYF
>few|TRBV6-5|TRBJ2-7|13|NA
TGTGCCAGCAGTTACGGGCAGATCTACGAGCAGTACTTC
CASSYGQIYEQYF
>NA|TRBV6-6|TRBJ2-1|11|NA
TGTGCCAGCAGTTCACTAAAGTTGCAGTTCTTC
CASSSLKLQFF
>few|TRBV7-6|TRBJ1-1|16|NA
TGTGCCAGCAGCTTAGCCGAAACCACACAGGGCGACGTAGCTTTCTTT
CASSLAETTQGDVAFF
>NA|TRBV5-1|TRBJ2-3|20|TRBD2
TGCGCCAGCAGCTTGGCGTCTAGCGGGGGGAGCCCCCTTAGCACAGATACGCAGTATTTT
CASSLASSGGSPLSTDTQYF
>many|TRBV6-5|TRBJ2-5|13|NA
TGTGCCAGCAGACGACAAGGGGAAGAGACCCAGTACTTC
CASRRQGEETQYF
>NA|TRBV7-8|TRBJ2-1|18|TRBD2
TGTGCCAGCAGCTTAGCGGGCCGACTAGCGGGAGGGATGGATGAGCAGTTCTTC
CASSLAGRLAGGMDEQFF
>NA|TRBV18|TRBJ1-5|15|TRBD1
TGTGCCAGCTCACTCGGGACAGGGGACAGTCAGCCCCAGCATTTT
CASSLGTGDSQPQHF
>few|TRBV7-2|TRBJ2-1|14|NA
TGTGCCAGCAGCCCTAGCCATGCTAAGGCTGAGCAGTTCTTC
CASSPSHAKAEQFF
>NA|TRBV28|TRBJ1-1|15|TRBD1
TGTGCCAGCAGTTCCCCCGGGACAGAGAACACTGAAGCTTTCTTT
CASSSPGTENTEAFF
>NA|TRBV12-5|TRBJ2-5|13|NA
TGTGCTAGTGGTTGGGGGGATTCGGAGACCCAGTACTTC
CASGWGDSETQYF
>NA|TRBV7-2|TRBJ1-5|14|NA
TGTGCCAGCAGCATGGGACGGGGCAATCAGCCCCAGCATTTT
CASSMGRGNQPQHF
>once|TRBV7-2|TRBJ2-4|16|TRBD1
TGTGCCAGCAGCTTAGGGGACAGCTTAGCCAAAAACATTCAGTACTTC
CASSLGDSLAKNIQYF
>many|TRBV6-5|TRBJ2-1|15|NA
TGTGCCAGCAGTTACTCGTCACAGAATAACAATGAGCAGTTCTTC
CASSYSSQNNNEQFF
>many|TRBV7-9|TRBJ2-7|13|NA
TGTGCCAGCAGCCCGGGGGAAAACTACGAGCAGTACTTC
CASSPGENYEQYF
>few|TRBV13|TRBJ2-3|15|TRBD2
TGTGCCAGCAGCTTACGACTAGCGGGTGAAGATACGCAGTATTTT
CASSLRLAGEDTQYF
>many|TRBV7-2|TRBJ2-5|14|NA
TGTGCCAGCAGCTTAGGAACATTAGGAGAGACCCAGTACTTC
CASSLGTLGETQYF
>few|TRBV18|TRBJ2-1|14|TRBD1
TGTGCCAGCTCACCGACAGGGACCCACAATGAGCAGTTCTTC
CASSPTGTHNEQFF
>NA|TRBV20-1|TRBJ1-1|14|NA
TGCAGTGCTAGGGATTTTCAGGGTCACACTGAAGCTTTCTTT
CSARDFQGHTEAFF
>few|TRBV27|TRBJ2-3|15|TRBD1
TGTGCCAGCAGTTTGGGGGGACAGGCAACAGATACGCAGTATTTT
CASSLGGQATDTQYF
>few|TRBV28|TRBJ2-7|15|TRBD1
TGTGCCAGCAGTCTTTGGGACAGTCACTCCTACGAGCAGTACTTC
CASSLWDSHSYEQYF
>few|TRBV7-2|TRBJ2-3|14|NA
TGTGCCAGCAGCTTGAGTACCCGCACAGATACGCAGTATTTT
CASSLSTRTDTQYF
>NA|TRBV7-3|TRBJ2-3|20|TRBD1
TGTGCCAGCAGCTTAACGGCCGGGACAGGGGCAGTCTTTAGCACAGATACGCAGTATTTT
CASSLTAGTGAVFSTDTQYF
>many|TRBV7-9|TRBJ2-3|15|NA
TGTGCCAGCAGCCTCGTTGGGGGGCAAGGAGATACGCAGTATTTT
CASSLVGGQGDTQYF
>NA|TRBV29-1|TRBJ2-7|12|TRBD1
TGCAGCGTGCGACAGGGAACCTACGAGCAGTACTTC
CSVRQGTYEQYF
>many|TRBV7-2|TRBJ2-5|13|NA
TGTGCCAGCAGCTTAGAGACGACGGAGACCCAGTACTTC
CASSLETTETQYF
>many|TRBV28|TRBJ2-6|16|NA
TGTGCCAGCAGTTCTAACAGGGACTCTGGGGCCAACGTCCTGACTTTC
CASSSNRDSGANVLTF
>few|TRBV6-1|TRBJ2-7|15|TRBD1
TGTGCCAGCAGTGTCACCGGGACAGGGTTCTACGAGCAGTACTTC
CASSVTGTGFYEQYF
>few|TRBV28|TRBJ1-5|13|NA
TGTGCCAGTTTAAGGGGGGCCAATCAGCCCCAGCATTTT
CASLRGANQPQHF
>NA|TRBV7-2|TRBJ2-1|15|NA
TGTGCCAGCAGCTTGGACTACCCCCGAAACAATGAGCAGTTCTTC
CASSLDYPRNNEQFF
>many|TRBV24-1|TRBJ1-5|15|NA
TGTGCCACCAGTGATTCGACAGAGAGCAATCAGCCCCAGCATTTT
CATSDSTESNQPQHF
>many|TRBV6-5|TRBJ1-3|14|NA
TGTGCCAGCAGTCAAGGATTCTCTGGAAACACCATATATTTT
CASSQGFSGNTIYF
>many|TRBV7-6|TRBJ2-1|14|TRBD2
TGTGCCAGCAGCTTGAACGGCGGGAGGGATGAGCAGTTCTTC
CASSLNGGRDEQFF
>many|TRBV19|TRBJ2-7|15|TRBD1
TGTGCCAGTAGTATGGACAGGGGGCCTACCTACGAGCAGTACTTC
CASSMDRGPTYEQYF
>many|TRBV2|TRBJ2-7|14|NA
TGTGCCAGCAGTGAAGGCAGGGGCGATTACGAGCAGTACTTC
CASSEGRGDYEQYF
>NA|TRBV29-1|TRBJ2-7|12|NA
TGCAGCGTTGAGTTACAGGGACTCGAGCAGTACTTC
CSVELQGLEQYF